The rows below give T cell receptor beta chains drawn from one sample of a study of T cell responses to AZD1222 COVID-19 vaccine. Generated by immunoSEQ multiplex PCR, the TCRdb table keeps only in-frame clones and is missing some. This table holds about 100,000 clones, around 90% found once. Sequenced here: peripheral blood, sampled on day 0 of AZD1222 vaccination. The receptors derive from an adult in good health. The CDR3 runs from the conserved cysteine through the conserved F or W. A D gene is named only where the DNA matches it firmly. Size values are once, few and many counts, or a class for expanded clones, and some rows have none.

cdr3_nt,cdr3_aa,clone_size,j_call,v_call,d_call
TGTGCCAGCAGTTCACAGGGTTCGAACACTGAAGCTTTCTTT,CASSSQGSNTEAFF,.,TRBJ1-1,TRBV27,.
TGTGCCAGCAGTTTCGAGGGACTCAATCAGCCCCAGCATTTT,CASSFEGLNQPQHF,.,TRBJ1-5,TRBV28,.
TGTGCCAGCAGCTTAGAGACAGGGGGACGCTCCTATAATTCACCCCTCCACTTT,CASSLETGGRSYNSPLHF,.,TRBJ1-6,TRBV7-2,TRBD1
TGTGCCAGCAGCTTCATGCGGACCGGGGAGCTGTTTTTT,CASSFMRTGELFF,.,TRBJ2-2,TRBV11-3,.
TGCAGCGTTGAAGAGGGTGTTGGGAACACTGAAGCTTTCTTT,CSVEEGVGNTEAFF,.,TRBJ1-1,TRBV29-1,.
TGTGCTAGTGGTTCAGGACAGGGGGCGAACTACGAGCAGTACTTC,CASGSGQGANYEQYF,.,TRBJ2-7,TRBV12-5,TRBD1
TGTGCCAGCAGTGAGGACTACAATGAGCAGTTCTTC,CASSEDYNEQFF,.,TRBJ2-1,TRBV2,.
TGTGCCAGCAGCTTGCAGAGGGCGGGGGGCTACACCTTC,CASSLQRAGGYTF,.,TRBJ1-2,TRBV5-6,.
TGTGCCAGTAGTCCGTACACAGGGGCCGTTCGGGATCAGCCCCAGCATTTT,CASSPYTGAVRDQPQHF,.,TRBJ1-5,TRBV19,TRBD1
TGTGCCAGTAGTATTGACGAGCGGGGGGGTATCACAGATACGCAGTATTTT,CASSIDERGGITDTQYF,.,TRBJ2-3,TRBV19,TRBD2
TGTGCCATCAGTGAGCGGACTAGCGGGAGGATGCGAGATACGCAGTATTTT,CAISERTSGRMRDTQYF,.,TRBJ2-3,TRBV10-3,TRBD2
TGTGCCAGCAGCTTAGATCCACCCAGGGACGGGGAGCTGTTTTTT,CASSLDPPRDGELFF,once,TRBJ2-2,TRBV11-3,.
TGTGCCAGCAGCAAAGTGGGCAGGGTTAGGCAGCCCCAGCATTTT,CASSKVGRVRQPQHF,.,TRBJ1-5,TRBV21-1,.
TGTGCTAGCAGCAGACAGAATCAAGAGACCCAGTACTTC,CASSRQNQETQYF,.,TRBJ2-5,TRBV7-7,.
TGTGCCAGCAGCTTGGTGGGACGGATGAACACTGAAGCTTTCTTT,CASSLVGRMNTEAFF,.,TRBJ1-1,TRBV5-8,.
TGTGCCAGCAGTTCCCGACAAAGGAACACTGAAGCTTTCTTT,CASSSRQRNTEAFF,.,TRBJ1-1,TRBV6-5,.
TGCGCCAGCAGCCAAGAATTGGGCTACGGGTTCGGGCAGTACTTC,CASSQELGYGFGQYF,.,TRBJ2-7,TRBV4-3,.
TGTGCCAGCAGTTCACTCAGGGAACCCCAGCATTTT,CASSSLREPQHF,once,TRBJ1-5,TRBV28,.
TGTGCCAGCAGCCAAGAACTAGCGGGAGGGCCTCCTCAGTTCTTC,CASSQELAGGPPQFF,.,TRBJ2-1,TRBV3-1/TRBV3-2,TRBD2
TGTGCCAGCAGTTTAGTGGGGGTCAACTACGAGCAGTACTTC,CASSLVGVNYEQYF,.,TRBJ2-7,TRBV28,.
TGTGCCAGCAGCCCCCTCACTAGCGGGAGTGGGAATGAGCAGTTCTTC,CASSPLTSGSGNEQFF,.,TRBJ2-1,TRBV3-1/TRBV3-2,TRBD2
TGTGCCAGCAGAGTCCCGGGACTCTATGGCTACACCTTC,CASRVPGLYGYTF,few,TRBJ1-2,TRBV2,.
TGTGCCAGTAGTACAACGTTACAGGGTTCTAGCACAGATACGCAGTATTTT,CASSTTLQGSSTDTQYF,once,TRBJ2-3,TRBV19,.
TGCGCCAGCAGCCCGGGCGGCGGCACTGAAGCTTTCTTT,CASSPGGGTEAFF,.,TRBJ1-1,TRBV5-1,.
TGTGCCAGCAGTCGCACAGATACGCAGTATTTT,CASSRTDTQYF,.,TRBJ2-3,TRBV2,.
TGTGCCAGCAGTTTCACAGGAAACCGGGGTGAAGCTTTCTTT,CASSFTGNRGEAFF,.,TRBJ1-1,TRBV6-5,.
TGTGCCAGCAGCTTAAACCCGGGACTAGCGGGAGTGTACCCGGATACAGATACGCAGTATTTT,CASSLNPGLAGVYPDTDTQYF,.,TRBJ2-3,TRBV7-3,TRBD2
TGTGCCAGCAGCTCTCGAGCGGGAGGTCCCCGGGACACCGGGGAGCTGTTTTTT,CASSSRAGGPRDTGELFF,.,TRBJ2-2,TRBV7-2,TRBD2
TGTGCCAGCAGTGAGGGGGCGGGAGTCTATGGCTACACCTTC,CASSEGAGVYGYTF,.,TRBJ1-2,TRBV6-1,.
TGTGCCAGCAGCTTCTCTCGCGGTACGGCCTACGAGCAGTACTTC,CASSFSRGTAYEQYF,.,TRBJ2-7,TRBV7-2,.
TGTGCCAGTAGTATAGGCAGGAGTAGACAGCCCCAGCATTTT,CASSIGRSRQPQHF,.,TRBJ1-5,TRBV19,.
TGTGCCAGCAGCCCTGGGGGGCCCTGGGAAACTGAAGCTTTCTTT,CASSPGGPWETEAFF,.,TRBJ1-1,TRBV9,.
TGTGCCAGCAGCTTCGCGCCGGGACTAGCGGACCAAGAGACCCAGTACTTC,CASSFAPGLADQETQYF,.,TRBJ2-5,TRBV7-2,TRBD2
TGTGCCAGCAGCGCCGGACGTTACACTGAAGCTTTCTTT,CASSAGRYTEAFF,.,TRBJ1-1,TRBV7-2,.
TGCGCCAGCAGCCCCGGGGACAGGGGGCTAGTGGCTGAAGCTTTCTTT,CASSPGDRGLVAEAFF,once,TRBJ1-1,TRBV5-1,TRBD1
TGTGCCATCAGTGATTCACCTAACACCTACGAGCAGTACTTC,CAISDSPNTYEQYF,.,TRBJ2-7,TRBV10-3,.
TGTGCCAGCAGCTTAGGAATGGGACAGGGCGGTCAGCCCCAGCATTTT,CASSLGMGQGGQPQHF,few,TRBJ1-5,TRBV7-2,TRBD1
TGTGCCAGCTCACCACGGGGGGGCGAGGATGGCTACACCTTC,CASSPRGGEDGYTF,.,TRBJ1-2,TRBV18,.
TGCAGCGTGGTACAGGGTGTAGATCAGCCCCAGCATTTT,CSVVQGVDQPQHF,.,TRBJ1-5,TRBV29-1,.
TGCGCCAGCAGCCAAGATCGTTCTGAAACCTACGAGCAGTACTTC,CASSQDRSETYEQYF,.,TRBJ2-7,TRBV4-1,.
TGTGCCAGCAGCGTTGATGCGGGATCCTACGAGCAGTACTTC,CASSVDAGSYEQYF,.,TRBJ2-7,TRBV9,.
TGTGCCTGGAGCCTAACAGGGATACCCGGGGAGCTGTTTTTT,CAWSLTGIPGELFF,.,TRBJ2-2,TRBV30,.
TGTGCCAGTAGTCCCCAGAGCAATCAGCCCCAGCATTTT,CASSPQSNQPQHF,once,TRBJ1-5,TRBV19,.
TGTGCCAGCTCACTGGACCTTACGGGGGGCTACACCTTC,CASSLDLTGGYTF,few,TRBJ1-2,TRBV18,.
TGTGCCAGCAGAACCGGACAGGGCGTCTATGGCTACACCTTC,CASRTGQGVYGYTF,.,TRBJ1-2,TRBV28,TRBD1
TGTGCCAGCAGCCTAGGGACAGGACTAACTAGATATGGCTACACCTTC,CASSLGTGLTRYGYTF,.,TRBJ1-2,TRBV11-2,TRBD1
TGTGCCAGCAGCTACCGGGACAGCTACAATGAGCAGTTCTTC,CASSYRDSYNEQFF,.,TRBJ2-1,TRBV5-4,TRBD1
TGTGCCAGCGAGGGGGGTTCCGGGGAGCTGTTTTTT,CASEGGSGELFF,.,TRBJ2-2,TRBV27,.
TGCGCCAGCAGTCTCACAGATACGCAGTATTTT,CASSLTDTQYF,once,TRBJ2-3,TRBV5-1,.
TGTGCCAGCAGTGAGGGCGGCAGCTTCTCCTACGAGCAGTACTTC,CASSEGGSFSYEQYF,.,TRBJ2-7,TRBV6-1,.
TGTGCCAGCAGCTTAGCCGTCAGGGGAGCCTTTCAGCCCCAGCATTTT,CASSLAVRGAFQPQHF,.,TRBJ1-5,TRBV7-2,.
TGTGCCAGCAGTGCTTTGTTCTTTAGGAGCTCTGGGGCCAACGTCCTGACTTTC,CASSALFFRSSGANVLTF,.,TRBJ2-6,TRBV2,.